Following are 19 T cell receptor beta chains from one sample sequenced in a study of Ad26.COV2.S vaccination and SARS-CoV-2 variants. The treatment here: 19 received Ad26.COV2.S at low or high dose, single or two shots; about 5 received placebo; per-sample allocation not given. Samples analyzed were those drawn on day 63 after the first vaccine or placebo injection. Data came from immunoSEQ multiplex PCR; TCRdb stores just in-frame clones and leaves some out. The table shows some 410,000 clones, with roughly 90% occurring only once. Sequenced material: peripheral blood, taken in a trial of Ad26.COV2.S vaccine versus placebo. These receptor sequences come from a person aged 18-65 years who received the Ad26.COV2.S COVID-19 vaccine or a placebo.

This chain links TRBV9 with TRBJ2-3; D may be TRBD1 (6 bases). Germline loops: CDR1 SGDLS, CDR2 YYNGEE. The CDR3 is 19 residues long. Trimming stripped 3 bases from V and 0 bases from J, with 23 bases between. The CDR3 reads CASSDSPTGIWGSTDTQYF. CDR3 nucleotides: TGTGCCAGCAGCGACTCCCCTACAGGGATATGGGGAAGCACAGATACGCAGTATTTT.

The chain couples TRBV11-2 to TRBJ1-6; 10 nucleotides match TRBD1. Germline trimming cut 3 bases from V and 9 bases from J; bases unmatched to any gene: 2. This CDR3 contains 14 residues. Germline V gene sequence: CDR1 SGHAT, CDR2 FQNNGV. This CDR3 reads CASSFRDRGSPLHF. CDR3 bases: TGTGCCAGCAGCTTCCGGGACAGGGGTTCACCCCTCCACTTT.

The chain links TRBV7-8 to TRBJ2-1, with TRBD2 as a possible D gene (6 bases). Germline CDR1 is SGHVS and CDR2 is FQNEAQ. Trimming took off 5 bases at V and 9 bases at J, with 23 bases between the two ends. The CDR3 has 16 residues. The CDR3 is CASSPRARDPRGEQFF. The CDR3 DNA is TGTGCCAGCAGCCCCAGGGCCCGGGACCCGCGGGGTGAGCAGTTCTTC. The complete variable domain, with remaining parts taken from reference TRBV7-8 and TRBJ2-1, reads GAGVSQSPRYKVAKRGQDVALRCDPISGHVSLFWYQQALGQGPEFLTYFQNEAQLDKSGLPSDRFFAERPEGSVSTLKIQRTQQEDSAVYLCASSPRARDPRGEQFFGPGTRLTVL.

This clone was seen once. The chain carries TRBV9 and TRBJ2-2, with D hard to call. The CDR3 covers 13 residues. Germline V gene data show CDR1 as SGDLS and CDR2 as YYNGEE. The V gene lost 4 bases and the J gene lost 6 bases, with 10 bases spanning the gap. The CDR3 protein is CASSPQVAGELFF. The CDR3 DNA is TGTGCCAGCAGCCCTCAGGTCGCCGGGGAGCTGTTTTTT.

V gene TRBV27 combines with J gene TRBJ2-5, with D unclear. Germline loops: CDR1 MNHEY, CDR2 SMNVEV (reference sequence). The V end was cut by 8 bases, the J end by 5 bases, with 18 bases between. This CDR3 spans 14 amino acids. The CDR3 spells CASLPLWPGETQYF. The CDR3 bases are TGTGCCAGCCTTCCCTTATGGCCCGGGGAGACCCAGTACTTC.

This sequence joins TRBV5-4 and TRBJ2-3; D gene unclear. The CDR3 length is 15 residues. Trimming stripped 2 bases from V and 0 bases from J, with 10 bases between. The germline V gene encodes CDR1 SGHNT and CDR2 YYREEE (reference sequence). CDR3 DNA: TGTGCCAGCAGCTTAATCGGTCGAAGCACAGATACGCAGTATTTT. Its translation: CASSLIGRSTDTQYF.

This clone showed up just once. This chain links TRBV19 with TRBJ2-1, with 7 nucleotides matching TRBD2. The J segment lost 12 bases and the V segment lost 4 bases, leaving 18 bases of the junction unmatched. The length of the CDR3 is 16 residues. The germline V gene has CDR1 LNHDA and CDR2 SQIVND (reference sequence). The CDR3, as DNA: TGTGCCAGTAGTACCGGGGGGACTTTTCCAGACCGGGGGCAGTTCTTC. Translation: CASSTGGTFPDRGQFF.

This clone was detected only a few times. The chain combines TRBV4-3 with TRBJ2-7; 7 bases are shared with TRBD1. The CDR3 extends over 15 amino acids. The germline gives CDR1 LGHNA, CDR2 YSLEER. With V trimmed by 0 bases and J by 1 base, 3 bases remained unmatched. The DNA for the CDR3 is TGCGCCAGCAGCCAAGATATCAGGGGGTCCTACGAGCAGTACTTC. Protein: CASSQDIRGSYEQYF.

The chain links TRBV7-9 to TRBJ1-1; D possibly corresponds to TRBD1 (6 bases). Trimming took 3 bases from V and 3 from J, leaving 11 bases between them. The germline gives CDR1 SEHNR, CDR2 FQNEAQ (reference sequence). This CDR3 is 14 amino acids long. The CDR3 nucleotides read TGTGCCAGCAGCTTGAGGGGGACGGACACTGAAGCTTTCTTT. This gives the protein CASSLRGTDTEAFF.

The chain combines TRBV5-4 with TRBJ2-2; 8 bases are shared with TRBD1. Per the germline V gene, CDR1 is SGHNT and CDR2 is YYREEE (reference sequence). Trimming took 1 base from V and 5 from J; bases not matched to a gene: 7. The CDR3 runs to 16 residues. Written as DNA, the CDR3 is TGTGCCAGCAGCTTGCCCAGGGGGCCTCTGACCGGGGAGCTGTTTTTT. It yields the protein CASSLPRGPLTGELFF.

The CDR3 loop is CASSPGDRSLYGYTF. The CDR3 DNA is TGTGCCAGCTCACCTGGGGACAGGTCGTTGTATGGCTACACCTTC. The chain links TRBV18 to TRBJ1-2; 8 nucleotides align to TRBD1. Germline assignment: CDR1 KGHSH and CDR2 LQKENI. Unmatched junction bases numbered 8, after V lost 3 bases and J lost 5 bases. CDR3 length: 15 residues.

The gene calls are TRBV12-3 or TRBV12-4 and TRBJ2-1; no reliable D call. The CDR3 has 13 residues. Trimming shortened V by 4 bases and J by 7 bases, and 11 bases separated the two germline ends. DNA of the CDR3: TGTGCCAGCAGTTCCCCCCGAGTGAATGAGCAGTTCTTC. It is translated as CASSSPRVNEQFF.

This clone was seen only once. The CDR3 coding sequence is TGTGCCAGCAGCTTCGCAGGCACAACTAATGAAAAACTGTTTTTT. Translated: CASSFAGTTNEKLFF. The genes are TRBV5-6 and TRBJ1-4; D unclear. Germline CDR1 and CDR2: SGHDT and YYEEEE. Trimming stripped 2 bases from V and 0 bases from J, with 8 bases between. The CDR3 is made up of 15 amino acids.

The rearrangement joins TRBV28 to TRBJ2-1; D perhaps matches TRBD2 (6 bases). Germline-derived CDR1 and CDR2 are MDHEN and SYDVKM. The CDR3 is 15 residues long. V was pared by 5 bases and J by 4 bases, with 15 bases between. The CDR3 loop reads CASSLRGSSYNEQFF. CDR3 coding DNA: TGTGCCAGCAGTCTTCGGGGGTCCTCTTACAATGAGCAGTTCTTC. The variable domain in full, completed from reference TRBV28 and TRBJ2-1, reads DVKVTQSSRYLVKRTGEKVFLECVQDMDHENMFWYRQDPGLGLRLIYFSYDVKMKEKGDIPEGYSVSREKKERFSLILESASTNQTSMYLCASSLRGSSYNEQFFGPGTRLTVL.

The rearrangement links TRBV14 to TRBJ2-1, with D possibly TRBD1 on 7 matching bases. Germline V gives CDR1 SGHDN, CDR2 FVKESK. Trimming pared 1 base from V and 5 bases from J, leaving 18 bases between. The CDR3 has 17 residues. The CDR3 DNA sequence: TGTGCCAGCAGCCAAGGAGGACTAAGGGGGCCCGACAATGAGCAGTTCTTC. The encoded protein is CASSQGGLRGPDNEQFF.

This chain links TRBV6-2 or TRBV6-3 with TRBJ1-5; 11 bases agree with TRBD1. The J segment lost 7 bases and the V segment lost 4 bases, leaving 9 bases of the junction unmatched. The CDR3 totals 16 residues. The germline V gene encodes CDR1 MNHEY and CDR2 SVGEGT. In DNA form, the CDR3 reads TGTGCCAGCAGTTCCCGGTTGGGACAGGGGGGCCAGCCCCAGCATTTT. Amino acid sequence: CASSSRLGQGGQPQHF.

Written as DNA, the CDR3 is TGTGCCAGTAGTATATCTGGGACGGTACTCAACTATGGCTACACCTTC. This encodes CASSISGTVLNYGYTF. The chain combines TRBV19 with TRBJ1-2; D is possibly TRBD1 (5 bases). CDR3 length equals 16 residues. V shed 2 bases and J shed 2 bases, with 15 bases lying between them. The germline V gene encodes CDR1 LNHDA and CDR2 SQIVND (reference sequence). The variable domain in full, with the rest retrieved from reference TRBV19 and TRBJ1-2, is DGGITQSPKYLFRKEGQNVTLSCEQNLNHDAMYWYRQDPGQGLRLIYYSQIVNDFQKGDIAEGYSVSREKKESFPLTVTSAQKNPTAFYLCASSISGTVLNYGYTFGSGTRLTVV.

The CDR3 loop is CASSFTSGTGEGGYTF. In nucleotides, the CDR3 is TGTGCCAGCAGTTTTACTAGCGGGACAGGGGAAGGTGGCTACACCTTC. V is TRBV2 and J is TRBJ1-2, with 10 positions matching TRBD1. V dropped 5 bases and J dropped 7; count of bases not matched to a gene: 13. The CDR3 has 16 amino acids. Germline V CDR1 and CDR2: SNHLY, FYNNEI.

Concerning this clone itself: The sample contains more than one DNA sequence encoding this CDR3. The CDR3 coding sequence is TGTGCCAGCAGTTACTTGGGGGGCGAGCAGTACTTC. Amino acids: CASSYLGGEQYF. The rearrangement links TRBV6-5 to TRBJ2-7, with TRBD2 as a possible D gene (6 bases). The CDR3 totals 12 residues. Germline assignment: CDR1 MNHEY and CDR2 SVGAGI. Trimming took 1 base from V and 6 from J, leaving 7 bases between them.